These 12 T cell receptor beta chains share one sample of origin, sequenced in a study of T cells after yellow fever vaccination. Using its own MiXCR run on the 5' RACE reads, TCRdb lists one record per CDR3 protein. The sample has some 350,000 distinct CDR3 sequences, under 5% seen once. This material consisted of PBMCs, taken 5 days after the yellow fever booster vaccination. The receptors come from a young man who received the YFV17D yellow fever vaccine.

The chain couples TRBV7-9 to TRBJ2-3; D is unresolved. The germline CDR1 and CDR2 sequences are SEHNR and FQNEAQ (reference sequence). There are 13 residues in the CDR3. The V end lost 2 bases, the J end lost 4 bases, and 7 bases lay between the germline ends. For the CDR3, the DNA is TGTGCCAGCAGCTTATCGCATCCAGATACGCAGTATTTT. It translates to CASSLSHPDTQYF.

The table lists this clonotype with a few counts. The chain couples TRBV20-1 to TRBJ2-7; tentative D call: TRBD1 (6 bases). The ends were cut back, 6 bases at V and 7 bases at J, with 34 bases in the middle. The CDR3 is 18 amino acids. Germline V gene data show CDR1 as DFQATT and CDR2 as SNEGSKA (reference sequence). The CDR3 reads CSATRLHRELGGFLEQYV. CDR3 DNA sequence: TGCAGTGCCACGAGGCTCCACAGGGAACTTGGGGGTTTTTTGGAGCAGTACGTC.

This clonotype has a handful of counts. This chain links TRBV20-1 with TRBJ1-1; D gene uncertain. CDR3 size: 14 residues. Germline V CDR1 and CDR2: DFQATT, SNEGSKA (reference sequence). V shed 3 bases and J shed 2 bases, with 13 bases lying between them. This CDR3 reads CSARPHLINTEAFF. The DNA for the CDR3 is TGCAGTGCTAGGCCCCACCTAATCAACACTGAAGCTTTCTTT.

This clonotype was recorded a few times. This chain joins TRBV7-8 and TRBJ1-4; no reliable D call. V dropped 4 bases and J dropped 6 bases, with 9 bases sitting between them. The CDR3 has 13 residues. Germline V gene sequence: CDR1 SGHVS, CDR2 FQNEAQ. The CDR3 DNA follows: TGTGCCAGCAGCTCGGGATCCCATGAAAAACTGTTTTTT. It is translated as CASSSGSHEKLFF.

This clonotype was detected a few times. This rearrangement joins TRBV6-2 or TRBV6-3 to TRBJ1-5; 9 bases align to TRBD1. Germline-derived CDR1 and CDR2 are MNHEY and SVGEGT. The CDR3 sequence is 15 residues long. Trimming removed 7 bases from V and 2 bases from J; junction bases left unmatched: 6. The CDR3 nucleotides read TGTGCCAGCAACCCCCGGGACAGGGGCAATCAGCCCCAGCATTTT. Translation gives CASNPRDRGNQPQHF.

The rearrangement links TRBV28 to TRBJ1-1; TRBD1 agrees at 9 bases. The CDR3 contains 16 residues. Germline CDR1 and CDR2: MDHEN and SYDVKM. Unmatched junction bases numbered 9, after V lost 3 bases and J lost 4 bases. CDR3 nucleotide sequence: TGTGCCAGCAGTTTCAACAGGGGGCGGAGGGGCACTGAAGCTTTCTTT. This encodes CASSFNRGRRGTEAFF.

The chain couples TRBV19 to TRBJ1-2; D is perhaps TRBD1 (6 bases). V was trimmed by 7 bases and J by 10 bases, leaving 16 bases between them. Germline values: CDR1 LNHDA, CDR2 SQIVND (reference sequence). The CDR3 sequence is 12 residues long. CDR3 amino acids: CASNDRRPFYTF. The CDR3 region has the DNA TGTGCCAGTAATGACAGGCGTCCCTTCTACACCTTC.

Note on this clonotype: The missing conserved phenylalanine or tryptophan at the end of this CDR3 makes a read error likely. The DNA is omitted, as the CDR3 cannot be located on it reliably, and the CDR3 follows TCRdb's listing. V and J are TRBV10-1 and TRBJ2-7; the table's D gene call, TRBD1, was not cross checked with the DNA. In germline, CDR1 is WNHNN, CDR2 SYGVQD (reference sequence). The CDR3 spans 8 residues, counting both ends. The CDR3 here is CASRWGTD.

There are many counts of this clonotype. This chain uses TRBV9 with TRBJ2-1; no firm D call. CDR1 is SGDLS, CDR2 YYNGEE, per germline. V was pared by 0 bases and J by 0 bases, with 13 bases between. The CDR3 contains 17 residues. CDR3: CASSVAAAQSSYNEQFF. The CDR3 coding sequence is TGTGCCAGCAGCGTAGCGGCGGCCCAGAGCTCCTACAATGAGCAGTTCTTC.

This clonotype was recorded many times. The CDR3 DNA reads as TGCGCCAGCAGCGTAGCGTTAGGACAGACCACAGATACGCAGTATTTT. Its translation: CASSVALGQTTDTQYF. The J gene is TRBJ2-3, the V gene TRBV5-1; possibly TRBD1 for D (6 bases). The CDR3 is 16 residues long. The germline V and J ends were trimmed by 4 bases and 2 bases, with 17 bases remaining between them. CDR1 SGHRS and CDR2 YFSETQ come from the germline V gene.

This clonotype was seen at least ten times. The genes are TRBV5-1 and TRBJ2-3; 8 nucleotides align to TRBD1. Trimming cost V 3 bases and J 3 bases; bases outside gene matches: 6. Germline V CDR1 and CDR2: SGHRS, YFSETQ. The CDR3 runs to 15 residues. CDR3 coding DNA: TGCGCCAGCAGCTACGGACAGGGAGGTACAGATACGCAGTATTTT. This sequence encodes CASSYGQGGTDTQYF. The full variable domain, completed using reference TRBV5-1 and TRBJ2-3, is KAGVTQTPRYLIKTRGQQVTLSCSPISGHRSVSWYQQTPGQGLQFLFEYFSETQRNKGNFPGRFSGRQFSNSRSEMNVSTLELGDSALYLCASSYGQGGTDTQYFGPGTRLTVL.

At least ten counts were recorded for this clonotype. The rearrangement links TRBV30 to TRBJ1-1; tentatively, D is TRBD1 (5 bases). The V gene's germline CDR1 is GTSNPN and CDR2 SVGIG (reference sequence). V was trimmed by 1 base and J by 10 bases, leaving 19 bases between them. The CDR3 has 14 amino acids. CDR3 nucleotides: TGTGCCTGGAGTGGTCCTCCTAACAGGATTGGAGCTTTCTTT. Its translation: CAWSGPPNRIGAFF.